What follows describes a single TCR beta chain. No antigen is known for it. The study ran its PCR with 60 Vbeta and 13 Jbeta primers. Original data processing: There were about 80 million unique TCR beta chains by a later count, and about 11 million of them were shared. Sequenced by immunoSEQ multiplex PCR; TCRdb stores in-frame clones only, minus some. D and trimming were read from the DNA, whereas the V and J calls and clone size are those reported in that table. This listing includes 95,000 to 150,000 clones. This record comes from a study of cytomegalovirus exposure and HLA in healthy donors. Overall study results and limits: Later analysis demonstrated an association between a missense DCLRE1C variant and TCR beta V- and J-gene trimming. Productive rates of about 87% or about 30% were seen for most TCR beta V segments in an earlier analysis. A few CMV-associated chains were confirmed in vitro to be specific for CMV antigens.

CDR1 and CDR2 (germline): MNHNS, SASEGT. Trimming took 3 bases from V and 4 from J; bases not matched to a gene: 6. CDR3 size: 15 residues. Specimen: PBMCs. This TCR was sampled from a man aged 40-55 years in good health and CMV-seronegative. The rearrangement joins TRBV6-1 to TRBJ2-7; 10 bases are a match to TRBD2. The CDR3 sequence: CASSDRAGGPYEQYF. In nucleotides, the CDR3 is TGTGCCAGCAGTGATCGAGCGGGAGGGCCGTACGAGCAGTACTTC.